Below, 26 T cell receptor beta chains from the same sample are listed, as sequenced in a study of shared clonotypes between healthy human individuals. The repertoire was sequenced with immunoSEQ multiplex PCR; TCRdb's copy has only in-frame clones and lacks some. The table has 450,000 to 650,000 clones, around 80% seen once. The sequencing input was PBMCs. The receptor source for this set is a woman aged 40 to 50 in good health. Some clones in this sample may be carry-over from other donors' samples.

The chain links TRBV27 to TRBJ2-7, with no clear D. V was pared by 0 bases and J by 3 bases, with 9 bases between. CDR1 is MNHEY, CDR2 SMNVEV, per germline (reference sequence). CDR3 length equals 14 residues. The CDR3 DNA follows: TGTGCCAGCAGTTTATCCTCCGGATACTACGAGCAGTACTTC. The encoded protein is CASSLSSGYYEQYF.

This clone showed up just once. The rearrangement uses TRBV4-3 and TRBJ1-1, with D perhaps TRBD1 (5 bases). The germline V gene encodes CDR1 LGHNA and CDR2 YSLEER. The CDR3 is 16 amino acids. V lost 0 bases, J lost 6 bases, and 17 bases lay in between. The DNA for the CDR3 is TGCGCCAGCAGCCAAGATTCGCAGCAGGGCTATGCTGAAGCTTTCTTT. Translation: CASSQDSQQGYAEAFF.

The V gene is TRBV12-5, the J gene TRBJ1-2; 8 bases are shared with TRBD1. The CDR3 loop spans 16 amino acids. The V gene's germline CDR1 is LGHNT and CDR2 FRNRAP. The J segment lost 4 bases and the V segment lost 4 bases, leaving 11 bases of the junction unmatched. CDR3 DNA sequence: TGTGCTAGTGGTTCCGGGGACAGGCCAAGCTCCTATGGCTACACCTTC. This codes for CASGSGDRPSSYGYTF. The entire variable domain, with the rest obtained from reference TRBV12-5 and TRBJ1-2, is as follows: DARVTQTPRHKVTEMGQEVTMRCQPILGHNTVFWYRQTMMQGLELLAYFRNRAPLDDSGMPKDRFSAEMPDATLATLKIQPSEPRDSAVYFCASGSGDRPSSYGYTFGSGTRLTVV.

V usage is TRBV7-6 and J usage is TRBJ2-1; the match to TRBD2 covers 8 bases. V dropped 2 bases and J dropped 5; count of bases not matched to a gene: 5. The length of the CDR3 is 15 residues. Germline assignment: CDR1 SGHVS and CDR2 FNYEAQ. The DNA for the CDR3 is TGTGCCAGCAGCTTATTACTAGCGGTAAACAATGAGCAGTTCTTC. As protein: CASSLLLAVNNEQFF.

The chain employs TRBV7-8 and TRBJ1-1; D might be TRBD1 (6 bases). V was shortened by 5 bases and J by 1 base, with 11 bases between the two germline ends. The CDR3 loop spans 14 amino acids. Germline V gene sequence: CDR1 SGHVS, CDR2 FQNEAQ. CDR3: CASSLFRGNTEAFF. Written as DNA, the CDR3 is TGTGCCAGCAGCCTTTTCAGGGGGAACACTGAAGCTTTCTTT.

The V and J genes are TRBV9 and TRBJ2-7; D possibly corresponds to TRBD1 (6 bases). Trimming left V 3 bases short and J 2 bases short, with 9 bases between. This CDR3 contains 13 residues. The germline gives CDR1 SGDLS, CDR2 YYNGEE. CDR3 nucleotides: TGTGCCAGCAGCGGACAGGCGGCCTACGAGCAGTACTTC. Its protein is CASSGQAAYEQYF.

J is TRBJ2-5 and V is TRBV11-2, with a possible D match to TRBD1 (6 bases). V lost 5 bases, J lost 1 base, and 11 bases lay in between. CDR1 and CDR2 (germline): SGHAT, FQNNGV. The CDR3 length is 14 residues. In DNA form, the CDR3 reads TGTGCCAGCAGCGTAGGACAGCTCCAAGAGACCCAGTACTTC. As protein: CASSVGQLQETQYF.

The CDR3: CASSVSATPSYEQYF. As DNA, the CDR3 is TGTGCCAGCAGCGTCTCAGCCACCCCCTCCTACGAGCAGTACTTC. J is TRBJ2-7 and V is TRBV9; D is unresolved. The CDR3 is 15 residues long. The V end lost 2 bases, the J end lost 0 bases, and 12 bases lay between the germline ends. Germline assignment: CDR1 SGDLS and CDR2 YYNGEE.

The V and J genes are TRBV19 and TRBJ1-2; 8 bases align to TRBD1. Germline values: CDR1 LNHDA, CDR2 SQIVND (reference sequence). After removal of 6 bases from V and 4 bases from J, the junction contained 10 bases not matched to a gene. This CDR3 has 15 amino acids. CDR3: CASRAPGQVAYGYTF. For the CDR3, the DNA is TGTGCCAGTAGGGCCCCGGGACAGGTTGCCTATGGCTACACCTTC.

The rearrangement links TRBV30 to TRBJ2-5, with a weak D call TRBD2 (5 bases). Germline V gene lookup returns CDR1 GTSNPN and CDR2 SVGIG (reference sequence). This CDR3 is 14 amino acids long. The V gene lost 4 bases and the J gene lost 4 bases, with 16 bases spanning the gap. The CDR3, as DNA: TGTGCCTGGACGACCTCCCCCCGGGGAGAGACCCAGTACTTC. Protein product: CAWTTSPRGETQYF.

The V and J genes are TRBV18 and TRBJ1-1; a possible D gene is TRBD1 (5 bases). Deletions cut 0 bases from V and 3 bases from J, with 11 bases between. The CDR3 is 15 amino acids. Germline CDR1 and CDR2: KGHSH and LQKENI. CDR3 nucleotides: TGTGCCAGCTCACCACCGGGCAGGGTAGACACTGAAGCTTTCTTT. It codes for CASSPPGRVDTEAFF.

Only one count was recorded for this clone. The chain is built from TRBV7-9 and TRBJ2-1, with D maybe TRBD2 (5 bases). V gave up 7 bases and J gave up 0 bases, with 13 bases separating them. Germline V gives CDR1 SEHNR, CDR2 FQNEAQ (reference sequence). The CDR3 runs to 15 residues. The CDR3 DNA follows: TGTGCCAGCATCCCGAAAGGACTCTCCTACAATGAGCAGTTCTTC. This codes for CASIPKGLSYNEQFF.

The chain employs TRBV5-1 and TRBJ1-2, with 10 bases identical to TRBD1. Germline trimming cut 4 bases from V and 0 bases from J; bases unmatched to any gene: 3. Germline V gene sequence: CDR1 SGHRS, CDR2 YFSETQ. The CDR3 consists of 15 residues. The CDR3 DNA sequence: TGCGCCAGCAGCCCCGGACAGGGGGCTAACTATGGCTACACCTTC. Encoded protein: CASSPGQGANYGYTF.

V is TRBV10-3 and J is TRBJ2-2; possibly TRBD2 for D (5 bases). Trimming pared 3 bases from V and 6 bases from J, leaving 8 bases between. The CDR3 contains 13 residues. CDR1 is ENHRY and CDR2 is SYGVKD in the germline V gene. CDR3 amino acids: CAISDQAAGELFF. In DNA, the CDR3 is TGTGCCATCAGTGACCAAGCGGCCGGGGAGCTGTTTTTT.

This clone was detected ten times or more. The sample contains more than one DNA sequence encoding this CDR3. The gene calls are TRBV9 and TRBJ2-2; weak D call: TRBD2 (6 bases). The V end lost 2 bases, the J end lost 3 bases, and 8 bases lay between the germline ends. This CDR3 contains 14 residues. Germline V gene sequence: CDR1 SGDLS, CDR2 YYNGEE. CDR3 amino acids: CASSVGLYTGELFF. CDR3 in DNA: TGTGCCAGCAGCGTGGGACTGTACACCGGGGAGCTGTTTTTT.

As concerns this clone: A much larger clone lies one base from this, so it may be a read error. Other DNA sequences of this sample code for an identical CDR3. The chain uses TRBV4-1 and TRBJ1-2; 8 bases are shared with TRBD1. V lost 2 bases to trimming and J lost 6 bases; unmatched junction nucleotides: 5. The germline V gene encodes CDR1 MGHRA and CDR2 YSYEKL. This CDR3 comprises 14 residues. The CDR3 is CASSQNRGADGYTF. The CDR3 coding sequence is TGCGCCAGCAGCCAAAACAGGGGGGCGGATGGCTACACCTTC.

The V and J genes are TRBV6-4 and TRBJ1-3; D gene ambiguous. This CDR3 spans 15 amino acids. The germline gives CDR1 MRHNA, CDR2 SNTAGT. Trimming took 4 bases from V and 0 from J, leaving 10 bases between them. Here the CDR3 reads CASSVLCHSGNTIYF. Written as DNA, the CDR3 is TGTGCCAGCAGTGTCCTGTGCCACTCTGGAAACACCATATATTTT.

The chain employs TRBV7-8 and TRBJ1-5; TRBD1 matches 9 bases. The V gene end was trimmed by 5 bases and the J gene end by 3 bases; junction bases not matched to a gene: 8. The CDR3 has 16 residues. Germline CDR1 and CDR2: SGHVS and FQNEAQ. The DNA for the CDR3 is TGTGCCAGCAGCGAACGGGACAGGGAACCCAATCAGCCCCAGCATTTT. Translating it yields CASSERDREPNQPQHF.

This clone was counted at least ten times. The chain joins TRBV4-1 to TRBJ2-5, with 10 nucleotides matching TRBD2. This CDR3 is 14 amino acids long. Germline V gives CDR1 MGHRA, CDR2 YSYEKL. The trim removed 4 bases at V and 11 bases at J, leaving 10 bases unmatched. CDR3 DNA: TGCGCCAGCAGCCCCCGGGTAGCGGGAGGTGAGCAGTACTTC. Protein product: CASSPRVAGGEQYF.

The gene calls are TRBV28 and TRBJ1-5; D possibly corresponds to TRBD1 (5 bases). Looked up from germline, CDR1 is MDHEN and CDR2 is SYDVKM. CDR3 length equals 15 residues. Trimming stripped 3 bases from V and 6 bases from J, with 15 bases between. The CDR3 sequence is CASSLGVAGGQPQHF. CDR3 DNA sequence: TGTGCCAGCAGTTTGGGGGTAGCAGGTGGTCAGCCCCAGCATTTT.

This clone was detected a few times. The rearrangement links TRBV19 to TRBJ1-5; D is uncertain. Trimming stripped 6 bases from V and 6 bases from J, with 21 bases between. This CDR3 is 16 amino acids long. From germline, CDR1 is LNHDA and CDR2 SQIVND (reference sequence). DNA for the CDR3: TGTGCCAGTAGAAGACTCCGGGATAGAGTCGCTCAGCCCCAGCATTTT. This translates into CASRRLRDRVAQPQHF.

The CDR3: CASGGYGEQFF. In DNA form, the CDR3 reads TGCGCCAGCGGGGGCTACGGAGAGCAGTTCTTC. V is TRBV5-1 and J is TRBJ2-1; D is perhaps TRBD1 (6 bases). Germline assignment: CDR1 SGHRS and CDR2 YFSETQ. CDR3 length: 11 amino acids. Trimming left V 7 bases short and J 10 bases short, with 12 bases between.

This clone was seen once. The V and J genes are TRBV19 and TRBJ1-2; 7 bases align to TRBD1. The CDR3 extends over 16 amino acids. V lost 4 bases to trimming and J lost 3 bases; unmatched junction nucleotides: 11. Germline assignment: CDR1 LNHDA and CDR2 SQIVND (reference sequence). DNA for the CDR3: TGTGCCAGTAGTACTGAGATGACAGGGTTTGACTATGGCTACACCTTC. Amino acid sequence: CASSTEMTGFDYGYTF.

The chain carries TRBV7-6 and TRBJ2-1, with a tentative D call TRBD2 (7 bases). CDR3 length: 18 residues. The germline gives CDR1 SGHVS, CDR2 FNYEAQ. V was shortened by 2 bases and J by 6 bases, with 23 bases between the two germline ends. CDR3 sequence reads: CASSLKGQGGGLFNEQFF. The CDR3 DNA is TGTGCCAGCAGCTTAAAAGGCCAGGGAGGGGGACTGTTCAATGAGCAGTTCTTC.

This chain links TRBV28 with TRBJ1-1; D is unresolved. CDR1 is MDHEN and CDR2 is SYDVKM in the germline V gene. The CDR3 spans 14 residues. The ends were cut back, 6 bases at V and 11 bases at J, with 22 bases in the middle. The CDR3 reads CASSSSPGLRRAFF. CDR3 in DNA: TGTGCCAGCAGCTCCTCCCCCGGCCTTCGCAGGGCTTTCTTT.

V gene TRBV9 combines with J gene TRBJ2-3; D unclear. Germline V lookup: CDR1 SGDLS, CDR2 YYNGEE. The CDR3 is made up of 14 amino acids. V was trimmed by 0 bases and J by 4 bases, leaving 9 bases between them. The DNA of the CDR3 is TGTGCCAGCAGCGTAGGGAGCAGGCCAGATACGCAGTATTTT. Residues: CASSVGSRPDTQYF.